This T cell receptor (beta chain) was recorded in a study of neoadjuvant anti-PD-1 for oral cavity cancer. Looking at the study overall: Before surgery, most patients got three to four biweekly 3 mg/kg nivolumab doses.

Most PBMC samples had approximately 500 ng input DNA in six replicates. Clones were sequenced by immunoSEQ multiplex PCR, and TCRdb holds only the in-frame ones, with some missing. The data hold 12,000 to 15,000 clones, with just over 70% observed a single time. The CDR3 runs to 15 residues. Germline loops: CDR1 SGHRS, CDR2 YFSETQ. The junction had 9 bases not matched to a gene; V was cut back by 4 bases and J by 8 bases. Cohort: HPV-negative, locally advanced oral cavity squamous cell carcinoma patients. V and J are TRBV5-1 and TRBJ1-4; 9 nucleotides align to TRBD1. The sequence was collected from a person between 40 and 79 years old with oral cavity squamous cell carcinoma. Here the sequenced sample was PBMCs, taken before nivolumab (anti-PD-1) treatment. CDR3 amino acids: CASSVVQGATEKLFF. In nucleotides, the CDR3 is TGCGCCAGCAGCGTCGTACAGGGGGCGACGGAAAAACTGTTTTTT.